The rows below give T cell receptor beta chains drawn from one sample of a study of shared clonotypes between healthy human individuals. Only in-frame clones appear in the TCRdb table, and some are missing; sequencing was by immunoSEQ multiplex PCR. The sample yields about 2.2 million clones, just under 95% seen once. The source material was naive CD8+ T cells from PBMCs. All receptors come from a man aged 18 to 30 in good health. Some clones in this sample may be carry-over from other donors' samples. Both conserved end residues are part of each CDR3. Each record gives: V gene, J gene, CDR3 protein.

TRBV5-6	TRBJ2-4	CASSLEGNAKNIQYF
TRBV28	TRBJ2-7	CASSLEGFAYEQYF
TRBV27	TRBJ2-7	CASRNRASSYEQYF
TRBV19	TRBJ2-7	CASSNLFDRASYEQYF
TRBV7-9	TRBJ2-7	CASSLNSEGGEQYF
TRBV27	TRBJ2-3	CASSLLRDRGITDTQYF
TRBV27	TRBJ2-7	CASSLSWDAARYEQYF
TRBV7-2	TRBJ1-3	CASSLTAWLDNSGNTIYF
TRBV28	TRBJ2-3	CASSTSWTDTQYF
TRBV28	TRBJ1-1	CASSTGQGVTEAFF
TRBV10-2	TRBJ2-1	CASRGSAGEQFF
TRBV2	TRBJ2-7	CASSEVGDIYEQYF